Listed here are 22 T cell receptor beta chains from one sample, sequenced in a study of identical twins' blood T cells. TCRdb ran MiXCR on the 5' RACE reads and lists one entry per CDR3 protein. The repertoire holds roughly 340,000 distinct CDR3 sequences, with 28% as singletons. Sequenced input: PBMCs. These TCRs come from a woman aged 18-55 years in good health.

This clonotype has just a few counts. The chain carries TRBV3-1 and TRBJ2-3; D unresolved. Germline-derived CDR1 and CDR2 are LGHDT and YNNKEL (reference sequence). With 1 base removed from V and 4 bases from J, the gap between germline ends came to 12 bases. The CDR3 contains 15 residues. The CDR3 spells CASSQGSPRSDTQYF. The CDR3, as DNA: TGTGCCAGCAGCCAAGGTAGTCCCCGCTCAGATACGCAGTATTTT.

This clonotype was detected ten times or more. The V and J genes are TRBV2 and TRBJ1-1, with TRBD1 matching over 7 bases. Trimming took 8 bases from V and 7 from J; bases not matched to a gene: 7. The CDR3 spans 12 residues. Germline V CDR1 and CDR2: SNHLY, FYNNEI. The CDR3 reads CASGWTGNEAFF. The CDR3 DNA reads TGTGCCAGCGGGTGGACAGGAAATGAAGCTTTCTTT.

V and J are TRBV20-1 and TRBJ2-6, with D possibly matching TRBD2 (5 bases). This CDR3 region has 17 residues. Germline CDR1 and CDR2: DFQATT and SNEGSKA (reference sequence). V gave up 3 bases and J gave up 0 bases, with 15 bases separating them. CDR3 region: CSASRLAAFSGANVLTF. DNA for the CDR3: TGCAGTGCTAGTAGGCTAGCCGCTTTCTCTGGGGCCAACGTCCTGACTTTC.

The genes are TRBV30 and TRBJ1-2; no clear D gene. Per germline, CDR1 GTSNPN and CDR2 SVGIG (reference sequence). CDR3 size: 11 residues. V was pared by 1 base and J by 4 bases, with 4 bases between. The CDR3 DNA reads as TGTGCCTGGAGTGAGCGCTATGGCTACACCTTC. Encoded protein: CAWSERYGYTF.

This clonotype was detected ten times or more. V usage is TRBV20-1 and J usage is TRBJ2-7, with D perhaps TRBD1 (5 bases). V lost 2 bases and J 5 bases, leaving 16 bases between the germline ends. The CDR3 totals 14 residues. Germline V gene sequence: CDR1 DFQATT, CDR2 SNEGSKA (reference sequence). In DNA, the CDR3 is TGCAGTGCTAGACCAGGGCATCGTTCCCACGAGCAGTACTTC. It codes for CSARPGHRSHEQYF.

This clonotype was seen a few times. The chain employs TRBV29-1 and TRBJ2-5; maybe TRBD2 (6 bases). This CDR3 is built from 15 residues. V lost 1 base and J 0 bases, leaving 12 bases between the germline ends. CDR1 and CDR2 from the germline V gene are SQVTM and ANQGSEA. In DNA form, the CDR3 reads TGCAGCGTTGAAGCTAGCGAGGAGTACCAAGAGACCCAGTACTTC. This translates into CSVEASEEYQETQYF. Using reference TRBV29-1 and TRBJ2-5 for the parts outside the CDR3, the full variable domain is SAVISQKPSRDICQRGTSLTIQCQVDSQVTMMFWYRQQPGQSLTLIATANQGSEATYESGFVIDKFPISRPNLTFSTLTVSNMSPEDSSIYLCSVEASEEYQETQYFGPGTRLLVL.

The gene calls are TRBV20-1 and TRBJ2-1; tentatively, D is TRBD2 (5 bases). In germline, CDR1 is DFQATT, CDR2 SNEGSKA (reference sequence). The CDR3 is 15 residues long. With 0 bases removed from V and 5 bases from J, the gap between germline ends came to 14 bases. In DNA form, the CDR3 reads TGCAGTGCTAGAGACCTCCTAACTAGGGACAATGAGCAGTTCTTC. It codes for CSARDLLTRDNEQFF.

This clonotype was counted only a few times. The J gene is TRBJ2-1, the V gene TRBV19, with D perhaps TRBD2 (6 bases). Germline V gene data show CDR1 as LNHDA and CDR2 as SQIVND (reference sequence). Trimming removed 1 base at V and 13 bases at J, with 11 bases between. The CDR3 extends over 12 amino acids. The DNA of the CDR3 is TGTGCCAGTAGTATAGGCGGGGATCGACAGTTCTTC. It translates to CASSIGGDRQFF.

This clonotype has just a few counts. The chain employs TRBV11-2 and TRBJ1-1; D unresolved. V was cut by 8 bases and J by 9 bases, with 16 bases left in between. The length of the CDR3 is 12 residues. Germline V gives CDR1 SGHAT, CDR2 FQNNGV. CDR3 residues: CASSTTSGKAFF. In DNA, the CDR3 is TGTGCCAGCTCAACGACTAGCGGTAAAGCTTTCTTT.

This clonotype was seen only a few times. The J gene is TRBJ1-5, the V gene TRBV11-2; D is unresolved. Trimming removed 5 bases from V and 2 bases from J, with 13 bases in between. Germline-derived CDR1 and CDR2 are SGHAT and FQNNGV. This CDR3 comprises 15 residues. CDR3 sequence reads: CASSPRAGGNQPQHF. The CDR3 DNA follows: TGTGCCAGCAGCCCCCGGGCGGGAGGCAATCAGCCCCAGCATTTT.

This clonotype has more than one count but fewer than ten. The chain couples TRBV29-1 to TRBJ1-1, with a possible D match to TRBD1 (6 bases). The CDR3 extends over 12 amino acids. CDR1 is SQVTM and CDR2 is ANQGSEA in the germline V gene. Trimming left V 7 bases short and J 1 base short, with 10 bases between. CDR3: CSATGTNTEAFF. CDR3 DNA sequence: TGCAGCGCGACAGGAACGAACACTGAAGCTTTCTTT.

V is TRBV2 and J is TRBJ2-7, with TRBD1 identical over 7 bases. The CDR3 sequence is 15 residues long. The trim removed 2 bases at V and 2 bases at J, leaving 6 bases unmatched. Per germline, CDR1 SNHLY and CDR2 FYNNEI. This CDR3 is CASSERDRPPYEQYF. Here the CDR3 DNA reads TGTGCCAGCAGTGAAAGGGACAGACCCCCCTACGAGCAGTACTTC.

V usage is TRBV6-2 or TRBV6-3 and J usage is TRBJ2-2, with D unresolved. The CDR3 length is 12 residues. V lost 8 bases and J 5 bases, leaving 9 bases between the germline ends. CDR1 is MNHEY and CDR2 is SVGEGT in the germline V gene. The CDR3 sequence: CASAPVTGELFF. CDR3 sequence (DNA): TGTGCCAGCGCACCGGTGACCGGGGAGCTGTTTTTT.

This clonotype was counted at least ten times. This chain joins TRBV6-5 and TRBJ1-1; no reliable D call. Germline CDR1 and CDR2: MNHEY and SVGAGI. V lost 6 bases and J lost 5, with 13 bases in between. This CDR3 is 13 amino acids long. This CDR3 reads CASSPDYRTEAFF. The DNA of the CDR3 is TGTGCCAGCAGCCCCGACTATCGGACTGAAGCTTTCTTT.

As for this clonotype: Sequence at one end of the junction differs from germline and may be a read error. The chain uses TRBV19 and TRBJ1-6, with unresolved D. CDR1 and CDR2 from the germline V gene are LNHDA and SQIVND (reference sequence). This CDR3 contains 16 residues. Written as DNA, the CDR3 is TGTGCCAGTAGTAGCCAGGCCGCCGCGGGTAATTCACCCCTCCGCTTT. Protein: CASSSQAAAGNSPLRF.

This clonotype has a count of ten or more. CDR3 bases: TGCGCCAGCACGCGGGATCCGGGAAACACCATATATTTT. This sequence encodes CASTRDPGNTIYF. The J gene is TRBJ1-3, the V gene TRBV5-1; D remains unclear. The V and J ends lost 6 bases and 4 bases respectively, with 11 bases between them. This CDR3 region has 13 residues. Germline V gene data show CDR1 as SGHRS and CDR2 as YFSETQ. The entire variable domain, with the rest obtained from reference TRBV5-1 and TRBJ1-3, is as follows: KAGVTQTPRYLIKTRGQQVTLSCSPISGHRSVSWYQQTPGQGLQFLFEYFSETQRNKGNFPGRFSGRQFSNSRSEMNVSTLELGDSALYLCASTRDPGNTIYFGEGSWLTVV.

The rearrangement uses TRBV18 and TRBJ1-1; D gene unclear. This CDR3 spans 15 amino acids. V was cut by 3 bases and J by 1 base, with 12 bases left in between. Germline CDR1 is KGHSH and CDR2 is LQKENI. As DNA, the CDR3 is TGTGCCAGCTCACCGGCTCAGGTCGGGAACACTGAAGCTTTCTTT. It is translated as CASSPAQVGNTEAFF.

A few counts support this clonotype. The chain carries TRBV11-3 and TRBJ1-2, with D perhaps matching TRBD1 (5 bases). This CDR3 is built from 15 residues. Germline assignment: CDR1 SGHNT and CDR2 YENEEA. V lost 5 bases and J lost 1, with 14 bases in between. The CDR3 DNA reads as TGTGCCAGCAGCGCGGAAGGGACGATTAACTATGGCTACACCTTC. This encodes CASSAEGTINYGYTF. Complete variable domain (other parts from reference TRBV11-3 and TRBJ1-2): EAGVVQSPRYKIIEKKQPVAFWCNPISGHNTLYWYLQNLGQGPELLIRYENEEAVDDSQLPKDRFSAERLKGVDSTLKIQPAELGDSAVYLCASSAEGTINYGYTFGSGTRLTVV.

This clonotype has at least ten counts. The chain is built from TRBV20-1 and TRBJ2-1; D possibly corresponds to TRBD2 (6 bases). Germline V gene data show CDR1 as DFQATT and CDR2 as SNEGSKA (reference sequence). CDR3 size: 14 residues. Here the CDR3 reads CRISSSANYNEQFF. CDR3 DNA: TGCAGGATCTCCTCTAGCGCCAACTACAATGAGCAGTTCTTC.

The chain uses TRBV28 and TRBJ2-1; 9 bases line up with TRBD2. Germline lookup yields CDR1 MDHEN and CDR2 SYDVKM. This CDR3 is built from 14 residues. The trim removed 3 bases at V and 8 bases at J, leaving 5 bases unmatched. For the CDR3, the DNA is TGTGCCAGCAGTTTCGAGCGGGAGGCCGATGAGCAGTTCTTC. This translates into CASSFEREADEQFF. Together with reference TRBV28 and TRBJ2-1, the CDR3 gives the full variable domain: DVKVTQSSRYLVKRTGEKVFLECVQDMDHENMFWYRQDPGLGLRLIYFSYDVKMKEKGDIPEGYSVSREKKERFSLILESASTNQTSMYLCASSFEREADEQFFGPGTRLTVL.

The chain uses TRBV2 and TRBJ1-2, with 9 bases fitting TRBD1. V lost 7 bases and J lost 2; bases outside the gene matches: 2. CDR3 length: 13 residues. CDR1 and CDR2 (germline): SNHLY, FYNNEI. The CDR3 DNA follows: TGTGCCAGCACGGACAGGGGCAACTATGGCTACACCTTC. Translated: CASTDRGNYGYTF. Complete variable domain (other parts from reference TRBV2 and TRBJ1-2): EPEVTQTPSHQVTQMGQEVILRCVPISNHLYFYWYRQILGQKVEFLVSFYNNEISEKSEIFDDQFSVERPDGSNFTLKIRSTKLEDSAMYFCASTDRGNYGYTFGSGTRLTVV.

This clonotype was observed a handful of times. This chain connects TRBV7-9 to TRBJ2-2; tentatively, D is TRBD2 (5 bases). Trimming shortened V by 6 bases and J by 5 bases, and 16 bases separated the two germline ends. The CDR3 covers 15 residues. The V gene's germline CDR1 is SEHNR and CDR2 FQNEAQ (reference sequence). The CDR3, as DNA: TGTGCCAGCAGGTGGACTGTAAGAGGGACCGGGGAGCTGTTTTTT. It specifies CASRWTVRGTGELFF.